The present T cell receptor (beta chain) was sequenced within a study of shared clonotypes between healthy human individuals. Findings of the study overall: Estimated richness was generally greater in naive than memory subsets. About 5% was the fraction of naive CD4 clonotypes found shared across a handful of donors.

A remark on this clone: Its antigen is as yet unknown.

The V gene lost 4 bases and the J gene lost 2 bases, with 21 bases spanning the gap. Germline V gene lookup returns CDR1 SGHAT and CDR2 FQNNGV. CDR3 length: 17 residues. Naivety among CD8 cells was defined by CD45RO negativity and positive CCR7 selection, thereby excluding terminally differentiated effector memory CD45RA+ cells. Profiling relied on immunoSEQ multiplex PCR, and the TCRdb table lists in-frame clones only, not all of them. The repertoire holds approximately 1.9 million clones, 93% seen once, with more than 1.5% in the top ten. The chain is built from TRBV11-2 and TRBJ2-7; D could derive from TRBD1 or TRBD2 (5 bases each). The sequencing input was naive CD8+ T cells from PBMCs. This TCR was sampled from a man younger than 30 in good health. Some clones in this sample may be carry-over from other donors' samples. CDR3 protein: CASSSSSWVGVPYEQYF. CDR3 nucleotide sequence: TGTGCCAGCAGCTCCTCGTCTTGGGTGGGGGTGCCCTACGAGCAGTACTTC.